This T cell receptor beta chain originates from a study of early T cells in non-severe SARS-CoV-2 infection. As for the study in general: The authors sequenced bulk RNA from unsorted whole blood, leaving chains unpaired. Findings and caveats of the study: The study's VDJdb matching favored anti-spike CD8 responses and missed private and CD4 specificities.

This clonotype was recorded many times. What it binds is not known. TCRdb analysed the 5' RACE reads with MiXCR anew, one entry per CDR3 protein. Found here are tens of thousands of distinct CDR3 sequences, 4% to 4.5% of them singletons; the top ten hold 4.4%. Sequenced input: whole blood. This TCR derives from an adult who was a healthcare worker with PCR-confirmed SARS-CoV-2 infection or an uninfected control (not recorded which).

The CDR3 region is CASTLTPANSYEQYF. As DNA, the CDR3 is TGCGCCAGCACCCTGACTCCGGCAAATTCCTACGAGCAGTACTTC. V and J are TRBV5-1 and TRBJ2-7; D unresolved. Germline-derived CDR1 and CDR2 are SGHRS and YFSETQ. V was shortened by 6 bases and J by 1 base, with 17 bases between the two germline ends. The CDR3 totals 15 residues.